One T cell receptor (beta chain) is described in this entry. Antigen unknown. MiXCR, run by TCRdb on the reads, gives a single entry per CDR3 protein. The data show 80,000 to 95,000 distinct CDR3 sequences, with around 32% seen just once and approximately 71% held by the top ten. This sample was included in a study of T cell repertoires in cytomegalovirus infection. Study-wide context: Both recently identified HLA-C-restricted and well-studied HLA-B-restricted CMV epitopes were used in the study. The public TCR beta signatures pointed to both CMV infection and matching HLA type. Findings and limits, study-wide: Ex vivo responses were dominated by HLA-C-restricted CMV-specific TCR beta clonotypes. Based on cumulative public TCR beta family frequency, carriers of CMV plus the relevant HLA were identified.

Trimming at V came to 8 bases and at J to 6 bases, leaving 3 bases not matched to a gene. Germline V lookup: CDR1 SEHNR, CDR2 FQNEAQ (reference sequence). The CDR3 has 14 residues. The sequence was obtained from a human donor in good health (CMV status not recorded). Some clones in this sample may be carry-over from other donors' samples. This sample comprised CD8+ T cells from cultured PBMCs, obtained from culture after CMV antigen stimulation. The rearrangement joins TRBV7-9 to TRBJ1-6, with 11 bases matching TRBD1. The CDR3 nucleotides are TGTGCCAGCGGACAGGGGGCGGGTAATTCACCCCTCCACTTT. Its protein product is CASGQGAGNSPLHF.